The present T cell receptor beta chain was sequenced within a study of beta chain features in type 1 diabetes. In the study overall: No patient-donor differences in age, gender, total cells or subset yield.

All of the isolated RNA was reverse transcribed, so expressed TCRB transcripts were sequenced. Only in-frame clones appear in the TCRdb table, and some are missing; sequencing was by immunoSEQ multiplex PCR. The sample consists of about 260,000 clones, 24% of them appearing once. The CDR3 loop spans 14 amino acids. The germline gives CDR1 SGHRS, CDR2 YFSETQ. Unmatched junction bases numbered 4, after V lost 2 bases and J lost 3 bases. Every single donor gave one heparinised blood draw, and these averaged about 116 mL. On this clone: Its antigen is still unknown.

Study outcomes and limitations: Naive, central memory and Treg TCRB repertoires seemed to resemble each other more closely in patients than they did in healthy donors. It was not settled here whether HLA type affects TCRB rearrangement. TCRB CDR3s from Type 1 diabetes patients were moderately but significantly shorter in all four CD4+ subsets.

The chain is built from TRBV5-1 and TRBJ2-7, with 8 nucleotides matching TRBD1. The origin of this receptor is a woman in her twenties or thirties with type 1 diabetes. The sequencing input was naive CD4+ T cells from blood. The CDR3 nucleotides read TGCGCCAGCAGCTTCCTGGACAGGGTCTACGAGCAGTACTTC. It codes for CASSFLDRVYEQYF.